This TCR beta chain derives from a study of breast tumors, draining lymph nodes, adjacent tissues. Study-level findings and limits: Findings are consistent with lymph node origin and intratumoral expansion of most tumor T cells.

MiXCR, applied by TCRdb to the multiplex PCR reads, yields one record per CDR3 protein. This sample yields about 89,000 distinct CDR3 sequences, of which approximately 28% are seen a single time; more than 8% belongs to the top ten. Samples came from axillary lymph nodes draining the breast cancer. The V end was cut by 3 bases, the J end by 1 base, with 10 bases between. Germline V lookup: CDR1 KGHSH, CDR2 LQKENI. The CDR3 totals 15 residues. To note about this clonotype: Its antigen remains unidentified.

The chain couples TRBV18 to TRBJ2-4; D is unresolved. The source material was axillary lymph node tissue. This receptor was obtained from a female donor with breast cancer. Some clones in this sample may be carry-over from other donors' samples. The CDR3 is CASSPPVEAKNIQYF. In nucleotides, the CDR3 is TGTGCCAGCTCACCGCCTGTGGAGGCCAAAAACATTCAGTACTTC.